The T cell receptor beta chain under discussion was sequenced for a study of blood T cell dynamics during melanoma immunotherapy. Study information: First-line therapy was either pembrolizumab or nivolumab with ipilimumab for metastatic melanoma.

Only in-frame clones appear in the TCRdb table, and some are missing; sequencing was by immunoSEQ multiplex PCR. Seen here are more than 4,500 clones, around 77% observed once, and the top ten hold roughly 35%. The time point is: week 3, after first cycle of checkpoint inhibitor. Patients had no prior systemic cancer treatment, immunosuppressants or other active cancers. Study results and limitations: At W3, later disease-control patients showed bifurcated PBMC repertoire changes, unlike progressors. The study could not tell melanoma-specific clones from general immune activation.

Notes on this clone: Its antigen remains unknown.

The sequenced sample was blood, obtained from a patient treated with checkpoint blockade. This clonotype originated in a human donor with melanoma.

CDR3 bases: TGTGCCAGTAGTATCCCATCGGGGCGTTACAATCAGCCCCAGCATTTT. Its translation is CASSIPSGRYNQPQHF. The J gene is TRBJ1-5, the V gene TRBV19, with D maybe TRBD1 (5 bases). The germline V gene encodes CDR1 LNHDA and CDR2 SQIVND (reference sequence). V gave up 3 bases and J gave up 3 bases, with 15 bases separating them. The CDR3 runs 16 residues.